The clone carrying this T cell receptor beta chain was picked up a small number of times. Antigen unknown. This record comes from a study of CD8 T cells in ankylosing spondylitis. Overall study findings and caveats: Earlier literature documents some of the motif variants in reactive arthritis synovial fluid and blood.

TCRdb ran MiXCR on the 5' RACE reads and lists one entry per CDR3 protein. The data contain almost 250,000 distinct CDR3 sequences, more than 25% of them singletons. The germline V gene has CDR1 MNHEY and CDR2 SVGAGI. CDR3 size: 15 residues. After removal of 2 bases from V and 4 bases from J, the junction contained 5 bases not matched to a gene. The receptor comes from a male donor with ankylosing spondylitis or in good health (not recorded which). The source material was blood, either unsorted or a sorted T cell fraction (not recorded which). The chain recombines TRBV6-5 with TRBJ2-3; 8 positions match TRBD1. CDR3 protein: CASSYQGQGPDTQYF. In DNA form, the CDR3 reads TGTGCCAGCAGTTACCAAGGACAGGGCCCAGATACGCAGTATTTT.